This entry lists 30 T cell receptor beta chains sequenced from one sample in a study of T-cell reconstitution after alpha-beta-depleted transplantation in children. Preparation of the TCRbeta library was carried out with unique molecular identifiers. In TCRdb, the PCR reads were re-called with MiXCR into one record per CDR3 protein. Found here are some 200,000 distinct CDR3 sequences, roughly 8.3% of them singletons; the top ten hold roughly 36%. The sequences come from PBMCs, mostly from graft donor cells, collected 360 days after TCRalphabeta/CD19-depleted stem cell transplant. Receptor source: a male patient aged 2-15 years who had a stem cell transplant for acute myeloid leukemia, so the T cells may come from the graft donor.

This clonotype was seen repeatedly, ten times or more. The V and J genes are TRBV7-9 and TRBJ2-5; 9 positions agree with TRBD1. V shed 7 bases and J 4 bases; nucleotides not matched to a gene: 13. Per the germline V gene, CDR1 is SEHNR and CDR2 is FQNEAQ (reference sequence). The CDR3 runs to 16 residues. CDR3 bases: TGTGCCAGCATCCCCCTCGGGACAGGGAAAGTAGAGACCCAGTACTTC. Translated, it gives CASIPLGTGKVETQYF. The variable domain in full, with the rest retrieved from reference TRBV7-9 and TRBJ2-5, is DTGVSQNPRHKITKRGQNVTFRCDPISEHNRLYWYRQTLGQGPEFLTYFQNEAQLEKSRLLSDRFSAERPKGSFSTLEIQRTEQGDSAMYLCASIPLGTGKVETQYFGPGTRLLVL.

With respect to this clonotype: The CDR3 end shows no conserved phenylalanine or tryptophan, and so a read error is likely. The chain recombines TRBV12-3 or TRBV12-4 with TRBJ2-1; D gene ambiguous. The V gene lost 3 bases and the J gene lost 4 bases, with 7 bases spanning the gap. This CDR3 has 13 amino acids. CDR3 sequence reads: CASSFGQYNEQFY. As DNA, the CDR3 is TGTGCCAGCAGTTTTGGTCAATACAATGAGCAGTTCTAC.

This clonotype has a count of ten or more. The V call is TRBV7-9, the J call TRBJ2-5; TRBD2 agrees at 7 bases. V shed 2 bases and J 2 bases; nucleotides not matched to a gene: 8. This CDR3 has 16 residues. Germline lookup yields CDR1 SEHNR and CDR2 FQNEAQ (reference sequence). CDR3 loop: CASSLYMGAGQETQYF. CDR3 DNA: TGTGCCAGCAGCTTATATATGGGAGCGGGGCAAGAGACCCAGTACTTC.

The CDR3: CASRHRGGLGEGRYTDTQYF. The CDR3 bases are TGTGCCAGCAGGCATAGGGGGGGACTGGGGGAGGGACGTTACACAGATACGCAGTATTTT. This chain connects TRBV28 to TRBJ2-3; D perhaps matches TRBD2 (7 bases). CDR1 and CDR2 from the germline V gene are MDHEN and SYDVKM. Between the trimmed V and J ends, which lost 6 bases and 2 bases, there was a span of 30 bases. CDR3 length: 20 residues.

This clonotype came up a few times. The chain recombines TRBV6-1 with TRBJ2-1; 10 bases map to TRBD1. Germline CDR1 MNHNS, CDR2 SASEGT. This CDR3 spans 13 amino acids. The V and J ends lost 5 bases and 7 bases, in that order; junction bases with no gene match: 2. CDR3 DNA sequence: TGTGCCAGCAGTCGGGGACAGGGGAATGAGCAGTTCTTC. Protein product: CASSRGQGNEQFF.

This clonotype was recorded a few times. V usage is TRBV3-1 and J usage is TRBJ1-5; D is perhaps TRBD1 (5 bases). The CDR3 is 13 residues long. V lost 3 bases to trimming and J lost 4 bases, with 7 bases between them. Germline-derived CDR1 and CDR2 are LGHDT and YNNKEL (reference sequence). The CDR3 protein is CASSQGRNQPQHF. The CDR3 bases are TGTGCCAGCAGCCAGGGGCGAAATCAGCCCCAGCATTTT.

This clonotype came up a few times. The chain carries TRBV20-1 and TRBJ1-5, with TRBD1 identical over 7 bases. Germline lookup yields CDR1 DFQATT and CDR2 SNEGSKA (reference sequence). V gave up 6 bases and J gave up 1 base; unmatched junction bases: 6. This CDR3 has 14 residues. The DNA of the CDR3 is TGCAGTGCGTTGGACAGGAGGAGCAATCAGCCCCAGCATTTT. Its protein is CSALDRRSNQPQHF.

This clonotype was seen ten or more times. This chain connects TRBV20-1 to TRBJ1-4, with D hard to call. Looked up from germline, CDR1 is DFQATT and CDR2 is SNEGSKA (reference sequence). The CDR3 consists of 16 residues. V lost 0 bases, J lost 2 bases, and 13 bases lay in between. In nucleotides, the CDR3 is TGCAGTGCTAGAGATCCCCGGACGGGTACTAATGAAAAACTGTTTTTT. It translates to CSARDPRTGTNEKLFF.

This clonotype was observed a few times. The rearrangement links TRBV7-3 to TRBJ2-2, with a weak D call TRBD1 (6 bases). V lost 2 bases and J lost 1, with 11 bases in between. The germline CDR1 and CDR2 sequences are SGHTA and FQGTGA. This CDR3 comprises 16 residues. The DNA of the CDR3 is TGTGCCAGCAGCTTACTTGGGGGACAGAACACCGGGGAGCTGTTTTTT. Amino acid sequence: CASSLLGGQNTGELFF.

This clonotype was seen a handful of times. This chain uses TRBV5-1 with TRBJ1-6; TRBD1 is a possible D gene (6 bases). The CDR3 is 15 amino acids. V lost 4 bases and J 8 bases, leaving 16 bases between the germline ends. Germline CDR1 is SGHRS and CDR2 is YFSETQ. The CDR3 bases are TGCGCCAGCAGCCCGCAACAGGGCGGAGATTCACCCCTCCACTTT. Residues: CASSPQQGGDSPLHF. Filled out from reference TRBV5-1 and TRBJ1-6, the complete variable domain reads KAGVTQTPRYLIKTRGQQVTLSCSPISGHRSVSWYQQTPGQGLQFLFEYFSETQRNKGNFPGRFSGRQFSNSRSEMNVSTLELGDSALYLCASSPQQGGDSPLHFGNGTRLTVT.

The chain combines TRBV19 with TRBJ1-5; no firm D call. CDR1 and CDR2 from the germline V gene are LNHDA and SQIVND (reference sequence). The CDR3 loop spans 17 amino acids. V was clipped by 3 bases and J by 5 bases, with 20 bases between them. The DNA for the CDR3 is TGTGCCAGTAGTATCGGGTCAGTGAAAAAAAGGCATCAGCCCCAGCATTTT. This translates into CASSIGSVKKRHQPQHF.

There are many counts of this clonotype. This chain joins TRBV6-5 and TRBJ2-7, with 12 bases identical to TRBD2. CDR1 and CDR2 (germline): MNHEY, SVGAGI. This CDR3 comprises 15 residues. V lost 4 bases to trimming and J lost 0 bases; unmatched junction nucleotides: 1. CDR3 bases: TGTGCCAGCAGTTGGACTAGCGGGACCTCCTACGAGCAGTACTTC. Its translation is CASSWTSGTSYEQYF.

This clonotype was counted ten times or more. One junction end disagrees with the germline gene, perhaps due to a read error. This rearrangement joins TRBV5-1 to TRBJ2-5, with a possible D match to TRBD2 (5 bases). Germline-derived CDR1 and CDR2 are SGHRS and YFSETQ. The CDR3 has 12 residues. Here the CDR3 reads CASSLEGETQYF. DNA for the CDR3: TGTGCCAGCAGCTTAGAGGGAGAGACCCAGTACTTC.

The V call is TRBV20-1, the J call TRBJ2-1; D gene ambiguous. V was trimmed by 5 bases and J by 5 bases, leaving 19 bases between them. Germline V gives CDR1 DFQATT, CDR2 SNEGSKA (reference sequence). The CDR3 has 15 residues. As DNA, the CDR3 is TGCAGTGCTCCTAATCGGCGGAATGGGGACAATGAGCAGTTCTTC. It codes for CSAPNRRNGDNEQFF.

The chain carries TRBV12-3 or TRBV12-4 and TRBJ2-3; possibly TRBD2 for D (6 bases). The CDR3 contains 16 residues. V was pared by 5 bases and J by 2 bases, with 17 bases between. CDR3 bases: TGTGCCAGCAGTCATCCCGGGAGCGGGTCCACAGATACGCAGTATTTT. Translated, it gives CASSHPGSGSTDTQYF.

V usage is TRBV6-1 and J usage is TRBJ1-5; D call uncertain. V was pared by 1 base and J by 6 bases, with 1 base between. The CDR3 length is 11 residues. CDR1 is MNHNS and CDR2 is SASEGT in the germline V gene. CDR3 loop: CASSEGQPQHF. Written as DNA, the CDR3 is TGTGCCAGCAGTGAAGGTCAGCCCCAGCATTTT.

This clonotype is a singleton in its sample. The gene calls are TRBV7-9 and TRBJ2-1; the match to TRBD1 covers 7 bases. Per germline, CDR1 SEHNR and CDR2 FQNEAQ (reference sequence). The V gene end was trimmed by 3 bases and the J gene end by 9 bases; junction bases not matched to a gene: 14. The CDR3 runs to 16 residues. CDR3 residues: CASSFPNSRGNIEQFF. DNA of the CDR3: TGTGCCAGCAGCTTCCCCAACTCCAGGGGGAACATTGAGCAGTTCTTC.

This clonotype was seen ten or more times. This chain connects TRBV9 to TRBJ1-2; unclear D gene. The V end was cut by 0 bases, the J end by 1 base, with 4 bases between. The CDR3 length is 13 residues. Germline CDR1 and CDR2: SGDLS and YYNGEE. DNA of the CDR3: TGTGCCAGCAGCGTAGCTGTTAACTATGGCTACACCTTC. This translates into CASSVAVNYGYTF.

This clonotype was counted many times. V is TRBV7-6 and J is TRBJ2-7; D is unclear. Germline V gene sequence: CDR1 SGHVS, CDR2 FNYEAQ. Trimming stripped 4 bases from V and 4 bases from J, with 11 bases between. CDR3 size: 13 residues. For the CDR3, the DNA is TGTGCCAGCAGCTCATATCCGGTGTACGAGCAGTACTTC. It is translated as CASSSYPVYEQYF.

The rearrangement uses TRBV5-1 and TRBJ2-5, with D unresolved. Germline V lookup: CDR1 SGHRS, CDR2 YFSETQ. Trimming pared 0 bases from V and 0 bases from J, leaving 12 bases between. This CDR3 spans 16 amino acids. CDR3 DNA: TGCGCCAGCAGCTTGGGTATAGACTCCTACCAAGAGACCCAGTACTTC. Translation: CASSLGIDSYQETQYF.

V and J are TRBV12-3 or TRBV12-4 and TRBJ2-5, with 10 positions matching TRBD2. J gave up 2 bases and V 5 bases, and 5 bases lay outside the gene matches. The CDR3 runs 15 residues. CDR3 region: CASSQSSGRQETQYF. The CDR3 DNA reads TGTGCCAGCAGTCAGTCTAGCGGGAGACAAGAGACCCAGTACTTC.

In its sample, this clonotype was seen many times. The rearrangement uses TRBV25-1 and TRBJ2-1; 9 nucleotides agree with TRBD1. The CDR3 extends over 14 amino acids. The germline gives CDR1 MGHDK, CDR2 SYGVNS. V was pared by 3 bases and J by 8 bases, with 5 bases of the junction left unmatched. This CDR3 reads CASSDPGQGHEQFF. DNA for the CDR3: TGTGCCAGCAGTGACCCGGGACAGGGTCATGAGCAGTTCTTC.

This clonotype showed up just once. The chain uses TRBV5-2 and TRBJ2-1; the table's TRBD2 call for D was not verified on the DNA. TRBV5-2 is assigned pseudogene status. The CDR3 extends over 9 amino acids. In DNA, the CDR3 is TGTGCCATGGGACTAGAGCTCTTCTTC. It is translated as CAMGLELFF.

V and J are TRBV10-1 and TRBJ1-4; D may be TRBD1 (6 bases). V lost 4 bases and J lost 0, with 9 bases in between. Germline CDR1 and CDR2: WNHNN and SYGVQD (reference sequence). The CDR3 covers 15 residues. Here the CDR3 DNA reads TGCGCCAGCAGTGTCTGGGACACAACTAATGAAAAACTGTTTTTT. Amino acid sequence: CASSVWDTTNEKLFF.

This clonotype was seen a few times. The chain carries TRBV5-1 and TRBJ1-2; no definite D call. V was pared by 3 bases and J by 4 bases, with 7 bases between. The CDR3 consists of 12 residues. Germline-derived CDR1 and CDR2 are SGHRS and YFSETQ. CDR3 region: CASSSGVYGYTF. The CDR3, as DNA: TGCGCCAGCAGCTCCGGGGTCTATGGCTACACCTTC.

CDR3 DNA sequence: TGTGCCACCAGCAGAGGCCCTTATACGCAGTATTTT. It translates to CATSRGPYTQYF. The chain combines TRBV15 with TRBJ2-3; D is ambiguous. Looked up from germline, CDR1 is LNHNV and CDR2 is YYDKDF (reference sequence). CDR3 size: 12 residues. V lost 1 base, J lost 7 bases, and 6 bases lay in between.

This clonotype was detected many times. The J gene is TRBJ2-6, the V gene TRBV29-1; 7 positions agree with TRBD1. Germline lookup yields CDR1 SQVTM and CDR2 ANQGSEA. This CDR3 is built from 15 residues. Trimming at V came to 6 bases and at J to 1 base, leaving 6 bases not matched to a gene. CDR3 region: CSVRDSQSGANVLTF. The CDR3 nucleotides read TGCAGCGTAAGGGACAGCCAATCTGGGGCCAACGTCCTGACTTTC.

This clonotype was counted many times. The V call is TRBV5-1, the J call TRBJ2-1, with 10 positions matching TRBD2. Germline CDR1 and CDR2: SGHRS and YFSETQ. The ends lost 4 bases at V and 2 bases at J; junction bases unmatched: 6. The CDR3 contains 16 residues. The CDR3 reads CASSPSSGGPYNEQFF. The DNA for the CDR3 is TGCGCCAGCAGCCCATCTAGCGGGGGTCCCTACAATGAGCAGTTCTTC.

This clonotype came up a few times. CDR3 DNA sequence: TGTGCCAGCAGTCCTAGGGGGGCTGGGGGCCAAGAGACCCAGTACTTC. Encoded protein: CASSPRGAGGQETQYF. The chain carries TRBV27 and TRBJ2-5; possibly TRBD1 or TRBD2 for D (6 bases each). V was trimmed by 5 bases and J by 1 base, leaving 17 bases between them. The CDR3 spans 16 residues. CDR1 and CDR2 (germline): MNHEY, SMNVEV (reference sequence).

This clonotype was recorded at least ten times. J is TRBJ2-5 and V is TRBV29-1; D may be TRBD1 (6 bases). Trimming shortened V by 3 bases and J by 5 bases, and 13 bases separated the two germline ends. The CDR3 contains 13 residues. The germline CDR1 and CDR2 sequences are SQVTM and ANQGSEA. CDR3 coding DNA: TGCAGCGTTGATTGGGGGCAGGGGGAGACCCAGTACTTC. Its protein is CSVDWGQGETQYF. Supplemented by reference TRBV29-1 and TRBJ2-5, the full variable domain reads SAVISQKPSRDICQRGTSLTIQCQVDSQVTMMFWYRQQPGQSLTLIATANQGSEATYESGFVIDKFPISRPNLTFSTLTVSNMSPEDSSIYLCSVDWGQGETQYFGPGTRLLVL.